This TCR beta chain derives from a study of control samples from healthy donors and cancer patients. Germline V gives CDR1 SGHRS, CDR2 YFSETQ. There are 15 residues in the CDR3. V lost 0 bases, J lost 5 bases, and 7 bases stayed unmatched. Method: immunoSEQ multiplex PCR; TCRdb's copy keeps in-frame clones and lacks some. The table records about 80,000 clones, 90% to 95% of them present only once. The chain is built from TRBV5-1 and TRBJ1-2, with 7 bases that match TRBD1. This sequence was found in a man aged 50-60 years in good health. Sample: blood. The CDR3 coding sequence is TGCGCCAGCAGCTTGGAATTCGGGACAGAATATGGCTACACCTTC. Translated: CASSLEFGTEYGYTF. The full variable domain, in which reference TRBV5-1 and TRBJ1-2 provide the parts outside the CDR3, is KAGVTQTPRYLIKTRGQQVTLSCSPISGHRSVSWYQQTPGQGLQFLFEYFSETQRNKGNFPGRFSGRQFSNSRSEMNVSTLELGDSALYLCASSLEFGTEYGYTFGSGTRLTVV.